Included here is one T cell receptor (beta chain) sequence, with context. This sample is part of a study of tissue T cells after allogeneic stem cell transplantation. In the study overall: Where cell numbers permitted, CD3+ T cells were sorted from preserved blood and marrow.

Germline V gene sequence: CDR1 SGHRS, CDR2 YFSETQ. V shed 4 bases and J 4 bases; nucleotides not matched to a gene: 5. This CDR3 spans 15 amino acids. Data came from immunoSEQ multiplex PCR; TCRdb stores just in-frame clones and leaves some out. There are about 26,000 clones in the sample; about 89% occur only once, and 2% lies in the top ten. The sample consisted of blood, taken before transplantation. The chain carries TRBV5-1 and TRBJ2-1; TRBD1 matches at 10 bases. The TCR comes from a male donor older than 55 who later had graft-versus-host disease after an allogeneic stem cell transplant. CDR3 loop: CASSIRDRGYNEQFF. The CDR3, as DNA: TGCGCCAGCAGCATCCGGGACAGGGGATACAATGAGCAGTTCTTC.